This TCR beta chain was retrieved from a study of cytomegalovirus exposure and HLA in healthy donors. The CDR3 totals 15 residues. Trimming shortened V by 2 bases and J by 3 bases, and 13 bases separated the two germline ends. From germline, CDR1 is SNHLY and CDR2 FYNNEI. This PCR relied on a set of 60 Vbeta primers and 13 Jbeta primers. TCRdb's copy holds only in-frame clones and misses some; the assay was immunoSEQ multiplex PCR. The repertoire holds over 200,000 clones, about 89% seen once, with roughly 1% in the top ten. This receptor was obtained from a woman younger than 35 in good health and CMV-seronegative. Sequencing was performed on PBMCs. This chain uses TRBV2 with TRBJ1-2; tentatively, D is TRBD1 (6 bases). CDR3 coding DNA: TGTGCCAGCAGTGAAAGGGGGGGGGAGGACTATGGCTACACCTTC. It yields the protein CASSERGGEDYGYTF. The variable domain in full, completed from reference TRBV2 and TRBJ1-2, reads EPEVTQTPSHQVTQMGQEVILRCVPISNHLYFYWYRQILGQKVEFLVSFYNNEISEKSEIFDDQFSVERPDGSNFTLKIRSTKLEDSAMYFCASSERGGEDYGYTFGSGTRLTVV.